This T cell receptor beta chain comes out of a study of T cells in Graves' hyperthyroidism and ophthalmopathy. At least 3 on the Clinical Activity Score was recorded for ophthalmopathy patients, who also had NOSPECS grade at least 4 and duration under 3 months. Uncontrolled infection, other autoimmune disease, pregnancy or lactation excluded patients. The diagnostic basis comprised clinical symptoms, serum thyroxine and TRAb, thyroid ultrasound and orbital computed tomography. Fresh peripheral blood, 10 ml, yielded the PBMCs. RNA transcripts gave rise to amplified TCR beta CDR3 regions. The HTBI primer set drove a first-round RT-PCR of the TCR CDR3. TCRdb re-derived calls from the multiplex PCR reads in MiXCR, one entry per CDR3 protein. The sample shows approximately 610,000 distinct CDR3 sequences, roughly 14% of them seen only once. Trimming removed 3 bases from V and 2 bases from J, with 11 bases in between. CDR3 length: 14 residues.

Many counts were recorded for this clonotype. This sequence originates from a woman aged 40 to 55 with Graves' ophthalmopathy. The V gene is TRBV12-3 or TRBV12-4, the J gene TRBJ2-7; no reliable D call. The sample comprised blood. CDR3 in DNA: TGTGCCAGCAGTTTTCTCGCAGAGACCTACGAGCAGTACTTC. This translates into CASSFLAETYEQYF.